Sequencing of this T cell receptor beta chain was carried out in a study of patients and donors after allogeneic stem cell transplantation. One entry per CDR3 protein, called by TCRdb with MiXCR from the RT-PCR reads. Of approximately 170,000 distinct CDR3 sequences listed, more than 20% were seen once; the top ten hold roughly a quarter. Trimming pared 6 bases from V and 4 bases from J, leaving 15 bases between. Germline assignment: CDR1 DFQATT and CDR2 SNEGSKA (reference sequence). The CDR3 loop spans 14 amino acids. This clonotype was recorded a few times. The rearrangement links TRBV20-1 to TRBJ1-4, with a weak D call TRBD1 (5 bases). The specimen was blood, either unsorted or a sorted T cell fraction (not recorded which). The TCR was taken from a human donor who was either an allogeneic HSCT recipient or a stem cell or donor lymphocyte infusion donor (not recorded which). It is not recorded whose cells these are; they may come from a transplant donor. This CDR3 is CSARWGLGNEKLFF. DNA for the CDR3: TGCAGTGCCCGCTGGGGCCTCGGTAATGAAAAACTGTTTTTT.